The clone carrying this TCR beta chain was seen just once. This record belongs to a study of OX40 agonist ivuxolimab in advanced cancers. Across the study: Three patients had partial responses: one hepatocellular carcinoma, two cutaneous melanoma.

The CDR3 extends over 18 amino acids. The V gene's germline CDR1 is SGHTA and CDR2 FQGTGA. V gave up 5 bases and J gave up 5 bases; unmatched junction bases: 13. Method: immunoSEQ multiplex PCR; TCRdb's copy keeps in-frame clones and lacks some. The repertoire has around 100,000 clones, approximately 90% of them found once; the top ten carry 0.54%. The chain joins TRBV7-3 to TRBJ2-3, with TRBD2 matching over 13 bases. The sequenced sample was CD4+ or CD8+ T cells sorted from blood, obtained in a trial of the OX40 agonist ivuxolimab. The clonotype comes from an adult with an advanced solid tumor such as melanoma, head and neck, liver or kidney cancer. CDR3 in DNA: TGTGCCAGCAGCATTTCCCCCTGGACTAGCGGGAGTGAAGATACGCAGTATTTT. This sequence encodes CASSISPWTSGSEDTQYF.